The 3 T cell receptor beta chains below were found in one sample sequenced in a study of cytomegalovirus exposure and HLA in healthy donors. The method was immunoSEQ multiplex PCR; TCRdb's version includes in-frame clones alone and lacks a portion of them. The data contain about 240,000 clones, roughly 86% of them singletons. Material for sequencing was PBMCs. The receptors here all came from a young woman in good health and CMV-seropositive.

The genes are TRBV4-1 and TRBJ2-2, with a possible D match to TRBD2 (5 bases). The CDR3 spans 16 residues. The germline gives CDR1 MGHRA, CDR2 YSYEKL. V lost 6 bases to trimming and J lost 5 bases, with 19 bases between them. The DNA for the CDR3 is TGCGCCAGCAGAAAACAAGCGGCAAGTCGGACCGGGGAGCTGTTTTTT. Protein sequence: CASRKQAASRTGELFF.

This rearrangement joins TRBV5-4 to TRBJ2-1; D not resolved. The germline gives CDR1 SGHNT, CDR2 YYREEE (reference sequence). This CDR3 contains 13 residues. Deletions cut 2 bases from V and 4 bases from J, with 7 bases between. The CDR3 sequence: CASSFGGYNEQFF. In nucleotides, the CDR3 is TGTGCCAGCAGCTTTGGCGGATACAATGAGCAGTTCTTC. The entire variable domain, with the rest obtained from reference TRBV5-4 and TRBJ2-1, is as follows: ETGVTQSPTHLIKTRGQQVTLRCSSQSGHNTVSWYQQALGQGPQFIFQYYREEENGRGNFPPRFSGLQFPNYSSELNVNALELDDSALYLCASSFGGYNEQFFGPGTRLTVL.

This clone was counted only a few times. The chain is built from TRBV14 and TRBJ2-7; D might be TRBD2 (5 bases). CDR3 size: 12 residues. V lost 1 base and J lost 9, with 10 bases in between. CDR1 and CDR2 (germline): SGHDN, FVKESK. The CDR3 reads CASSQGRGMQYF. The CDR3 bases are TGTGCCAGCAGCCAAGGACGGGGAATGCAGTACTTC. Full variable domain (outside the CDR3, taken from reference TRBV14 and TRBJ2-7): EAGVTQFPSHSVIEKGQTVTLRCDPISGHDNLYWYRRVMGKEIKFLLHFVKESKQDESGMPNNRFLAERTGGTYSTLKVQPAELEDSGVYFCASSQGRGMQYFGPGTRLTVT.